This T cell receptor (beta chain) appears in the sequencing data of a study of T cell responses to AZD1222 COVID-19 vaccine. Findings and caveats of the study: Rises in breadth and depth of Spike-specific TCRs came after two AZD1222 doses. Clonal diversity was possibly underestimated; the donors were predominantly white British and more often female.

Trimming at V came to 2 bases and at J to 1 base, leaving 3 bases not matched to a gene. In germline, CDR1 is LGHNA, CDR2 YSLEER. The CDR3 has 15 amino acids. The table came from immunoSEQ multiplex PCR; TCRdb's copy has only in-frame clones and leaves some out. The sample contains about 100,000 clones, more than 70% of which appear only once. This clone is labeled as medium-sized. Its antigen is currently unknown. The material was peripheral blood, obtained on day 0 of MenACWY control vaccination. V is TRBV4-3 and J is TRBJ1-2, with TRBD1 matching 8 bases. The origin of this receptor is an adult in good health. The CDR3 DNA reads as TGCGCCAGCAGCCAAAACAGGGGGAGTAACTATGGCTACACCTTC. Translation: CASSQNRGSNYGYTF.